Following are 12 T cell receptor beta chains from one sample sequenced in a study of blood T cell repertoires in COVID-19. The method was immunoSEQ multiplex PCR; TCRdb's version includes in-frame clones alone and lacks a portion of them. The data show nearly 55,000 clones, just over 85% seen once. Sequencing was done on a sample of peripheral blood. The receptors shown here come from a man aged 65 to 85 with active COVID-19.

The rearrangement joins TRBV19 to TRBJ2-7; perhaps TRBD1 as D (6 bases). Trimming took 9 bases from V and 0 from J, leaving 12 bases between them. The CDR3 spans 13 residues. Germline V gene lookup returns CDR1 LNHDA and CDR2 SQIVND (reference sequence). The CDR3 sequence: CASGTTASYEQYF. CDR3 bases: TGTGCCAGCGGGACAACTGCCTCCTACGAGCAGTACTTC.

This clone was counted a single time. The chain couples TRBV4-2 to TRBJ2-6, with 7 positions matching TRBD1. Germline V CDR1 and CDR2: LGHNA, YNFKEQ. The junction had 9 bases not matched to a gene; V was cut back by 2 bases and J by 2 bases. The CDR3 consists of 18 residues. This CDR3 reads CASSQHNRGSTGANVLTF. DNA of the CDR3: TGTGCCAGCAGCCAACATAACAGGGGCTCCACTGGGGCCAACGTCCTGACTTTC.

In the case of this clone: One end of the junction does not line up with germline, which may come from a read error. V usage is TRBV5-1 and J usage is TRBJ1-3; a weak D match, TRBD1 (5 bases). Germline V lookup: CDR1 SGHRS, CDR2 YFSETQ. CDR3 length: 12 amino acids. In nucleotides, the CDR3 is TGCGCCAGCAGTTTGGATAGGGGTGCCATATATTTT. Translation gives CASSLDRGAIYF.

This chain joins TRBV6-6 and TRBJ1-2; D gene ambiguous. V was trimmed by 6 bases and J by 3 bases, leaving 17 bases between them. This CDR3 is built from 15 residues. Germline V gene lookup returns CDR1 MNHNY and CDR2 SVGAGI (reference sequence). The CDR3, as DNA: TGTGCCAGCAGCTCTCCGGCCCTGGGAGACTATGGCTACACCTTC. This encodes CASSSPALGDYGYTF.

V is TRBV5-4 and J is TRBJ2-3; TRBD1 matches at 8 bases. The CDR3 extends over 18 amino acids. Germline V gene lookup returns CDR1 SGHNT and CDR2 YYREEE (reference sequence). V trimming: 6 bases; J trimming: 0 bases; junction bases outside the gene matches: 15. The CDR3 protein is CASTDREKVVISTDTQYF. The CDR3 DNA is TGTGCCAGCACGGACAGGGAAAAAGTCGTTATTAGCACAGATACGCAGTATTTT.

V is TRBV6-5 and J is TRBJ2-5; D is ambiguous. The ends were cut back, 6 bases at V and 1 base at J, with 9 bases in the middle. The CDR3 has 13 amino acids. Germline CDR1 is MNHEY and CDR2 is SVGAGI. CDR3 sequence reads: CASSVHVQETQYF. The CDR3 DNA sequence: TGTGCCAGCAGCGTACACGTCCAAGAGACCCAGTACTTC.

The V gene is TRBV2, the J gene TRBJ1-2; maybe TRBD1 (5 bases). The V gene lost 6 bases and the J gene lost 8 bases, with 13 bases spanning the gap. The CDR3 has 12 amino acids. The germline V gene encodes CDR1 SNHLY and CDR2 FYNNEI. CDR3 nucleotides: TGTGCCAGCAGGGAGGGGTCCCAAGGCTACACCTTC. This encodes CASREGSQGYTF.

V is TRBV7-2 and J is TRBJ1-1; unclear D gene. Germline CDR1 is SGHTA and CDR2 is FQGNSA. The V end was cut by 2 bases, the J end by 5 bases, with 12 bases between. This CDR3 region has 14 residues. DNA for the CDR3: TGTGCCAGCAGCTTAACTTGGGGAGGGACTGAAGCTTTCTTT. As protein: CASSLTWGGTEAFF.

The CDR3 region has the DNA TGTGCCAGCGGACCGGGACAGGGGCTCTACGAGCAGTACTTC. Translation: CASGPGQGLYEQYF. The V call is TRBV11-3, the J call TRBJ2-7; the match to TRBD1 covers 10 bases. CDR3 length equals 14 residues. Trimming removed 8 bases from V and 3 bases from J; junction bases left unmatched: 7. The germline V gene encodes CDR1 SGHNT and CDR2 YENEEA.

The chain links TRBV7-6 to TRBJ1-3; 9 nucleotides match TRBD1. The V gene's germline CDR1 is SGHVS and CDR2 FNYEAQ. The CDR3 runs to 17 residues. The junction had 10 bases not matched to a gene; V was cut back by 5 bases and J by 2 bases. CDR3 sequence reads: CASSPRAGQGPGNTIYF. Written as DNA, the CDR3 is TGTGCCAGCAGCCCCAGGGCGGGACAGGGCCCTGGAAACACCATATATTTT.

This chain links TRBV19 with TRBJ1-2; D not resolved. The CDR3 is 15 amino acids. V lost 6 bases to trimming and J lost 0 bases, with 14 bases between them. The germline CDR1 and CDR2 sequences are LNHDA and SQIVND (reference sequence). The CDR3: CASRLFGGTNYGYTF. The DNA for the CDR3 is TGTGCCAGTAGGCTTTTTGGAGGGACTAACTATGGCTACACCTTC.

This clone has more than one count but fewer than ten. In DNA, the CDR3 is TGTGCCAGCACTCCCGCCGGGCTAGCCACCGGGGAGCTGTTTTTT. Translating gives CASTPAGLATGELFF. V gene TRBV2 combines with J gene TRBJ2-2; tentatively, D is TRBD2 (5 bases). This CDR3 contains 15 residues. The germline CDR1 and CDR2 sequences are SNHLY and FYNNEI. Trimming stripped 7 bases from V and 4 bases from J, with 16 bases between.